This paragraph covers one T cell receptor (beta chain) sequence. Based on its abundance in the sample, this clone is medium-sized (0.01 to 0.1%). Its antigen remains undetermined. The input lacks base qualities; no much larger clone sits a single base away. Libraries were built with the immunoSEQ multiplex PCR assay. DNA from the cultured, isolated CD4+ T cells was subjected to TCR beta CDR3 sequencing. The study's own analysis went as follows. Non-productive TCR sequences were removed, reads were trimmed to the CDR3 region, and CDR3s of at least 7 amino acids were retained. The MANAFEST web app was used to identify antigen-specific clonotypes by comparing expansion in peptide wells with expansion in reference cultures. To be called positive, a clone needed expansion at FDR<0.05 compared with the reference and with all other wells, an odds ratio greater than 5, and a frequency greater than 0.1% in two replicate wells. A clonotype was defined as cross-reactive if the clonotype was significantly expanded both in SARS-CoV-2 spike wells and in at least one common cold coronavirus spike condition. Levenshtein distance calculated with the stringdist R package was used to assess CDR3 similarity, and unrooted trees were constructed with ape in R 3.6.1. TCRdb obtained this table from immuneACCESS and retained in-frame rearrangements with V and J assigned. These tables miss some clones; where compared with another copy, unresolved V genes account for less than half of the shortfall, and the remainder is unexplained. That table supplies the V and J calls and clone size; D and trimming were determined from the DNA. Across this sample there are more than 20,000 clones, with 75% to 80% seen only once. The ten largest clones capture 15% to 20% of the sample.

The source of the sample is a study of vaccination effects on CD4 cells after COVID-19 (dated by TCRdb to between 2021 and 2022). A note on the overall study: Each participant got two doses of an mRNA SARS-CoV-2 vaccine, either BNT162b2 or mRNA-1273. Pre-vaccine samples were drawn from two convalescent patients 16 days and one week before the first dose, at 142 and 148 days after COVID-19 diagnosis. SARS-CoV-2 spike-specific CD4+ TCR repertoires were compared before and after mRNA vaccination in COVID-19 convalescent patients and in infection-naive vaccine recipients. Altogether, around 9 COVID-19 convalescent patients and a few SARS-CoV-2-naive healthy vaccine recipients made up the full study. The Oncomine TCR Beta short-read assay on an Illumina iSeq 100 was used to sequence cultures from other donors in the study.

Results and caveats for the whole study, not just this receptor: For convalescent patients, new clones induced by the vaccine made up most of the post-vaccine spike-reactive repertoire, and these new clones were largely distinct from the clones induced by infection. Clones induced by infection and clones induced by vaccination both contracted markedly at late timepoints after vaccination, which fits with T cell responses waning over time. Limitations of the study were the small number of convalescent patients and the absence of early post-infection timepoints.

CDR1 and CDR2, per the germline V gene, are MNHEY and SVGAGI. The junction shows trimming of 8 bases on V and 5 bases on J, and the gene matches do not reach 3 bases of it. The CDR3 runs 15 residues from the cysteine to the phenylalanine. Only CDR3 DNA remains: 45 bases, in frame from the first base. To identify antigen-specific CD4+ T cell clonotypes by their expansion, the ViraFEST assay first stimulated PBMC with viral peptide pools and then applied TCR sequencing. After approximately eleven days of culture, CD4+ T cells were isolated with the EasySep CD4+ T cell isolation kit. PCR-confirmed SARS-CoV-2 infection had occurred in convalescent patients between March and December 2020, before the Alpha, Beta and Delta variants emerged in the United States. Each well held over 1.5 million PBMC cultured in IMDM containing roughly 4.9% human AB serum, around 9.3 IU/ml IL-2 and gentamicin, along with approximately 10 ug/ml peptides. On days 3 and 7, half of the culture medium was replaced with fresh IL-2-containing medium. Unless noted otherwise, every peptide stimulation condition was grown in triplicate wells. Using Ficoll-Paque Plus gradient centrifugation, PBMC were separated from whole blood and then either used fresh or cryopreserved at -140C. Overlapping peptide pools spanned the spike proteins of SARS-CoV-2 and the common cold coronaviruses HCoV-NL63, HCoV-OC43 and HCoV-229E. The QIAamp micro DNA kit was used to extract genomic DNA from the cultured CD4+ T cells.

This material consisted of CD4+ T cells from PBMCs cultured with HCoV-NL63 spike peptides, taken before COVID-19 vaccination. Reading the label with the study, this specimen's cell subset or site is: HCoV-NL63 spike overlapping peptide pool stimulation. The chain links TRBV6-5 with TRBJ2-1; TRBD2 agrees with 16 junctional bases. This sequence originates from a human donor who had a prior SARS-CoV-2 infection. The nucleotide sequence is given as TGTGCCAGCGAGGGACTAGCGGGAGGGCACAATGAGCAGTTCTTC. Its amino acids are CASEGLAGGHNEQFF.